Given below is one T cell receptor beta chain in context. The CDR3 length is 15 residues. CDR1 and CDR2 (germline): SNHLY, FYNNEI. J gave up 0 bases and V 6 bases, and 8 bases lay outside the gene matches. Primers: 60 Vbeta forward and 13 Jbeta reverse. Sequenced by immunoSEQ multiplex PCR; TCRdb stores in-frame clones only, minus some. Recorded for this sample: around 110,000 clones. These data belong to a study of cytomegalovirus exposure and HLA in healthy donors. The receptor was derived from a young man in good health and CMV-seronegative. The chain recombines TRBV2 with TRBJ2-7, with TRBD1 matching 7 bases. Sequencing used PBMCs. CDR3 amino acids: CASSANRDSSYEQYF. The CDR3 nucleotides read TGTGCCAGCAGCGCCAACCGGGACAGCTCCTACGAGCAGTACTTC.